These 13 T cell receptor beta chains were sequenced from one sample in a study of OX40 agonist ivuxolimab in advanced cancers. Some clones are missing from TCRdb's copy, which holds only in-frame ones; the method was immunoSEQ multiplex PCR. The sample has some 42,000 clones; around four fifths are singletons. Sequencing used CD4+ or CD8+ T cells sorted from blood, obtained in a trial of the OX40 agonist ivuxolimab. These receptors were taken from an adult with an advanced solid tumor such as melanoma, head and neck, liver or kidney cancer.

The chain has TRBV5-1 and TRBJ2-3; a weak D match, TRBD2 (6 bases). The CDR3 runs to 15 residues. Germline CDR1 SGHRS, CDR2 YFSETQ. V lost 6 bases and J 0 bases, leaving 14 bases between the germline ends. In DNA form, the CDR3 reads TGCGCCAGCAATCTTGCTAGCGCTAGCACAGATACGCAGTATTTT. Its protein product is CASNLASASTDTQYF.

The chain recombines TRBV27 with TRBJ2-1; 8 bases align to TRBD2. The CDR3 has 15 amino acids. V was pared by 6 bases and J by 2 bases, with 6 bases of the junction left unmatched. Germline CDR1 MNHEY, CDR2 SMNVEV (reference sequence). CDR3 sequence (DNA): TGTGCCAGCAGGGTAGCGGGGAGAACCTACAATGAGCAGTTCTTC. Its translation: CASRVAGRTYNEQFF.

The chain couples TRBV5-4 to TRBJ2-3; 10 nucleotides align to TRBD2. Trimming cost V 1 base and J 6 bases; bases outside gene matches: 5. This CDR3 comprises 15 residues. Germline V gene sequence: CDR1 SGHNT, CDR2 YYREEE (reference sequence). Here the CDR3 DNA reads TGTGCCAGCAGCTTGAAGCGGGAGGGCCGGGATACGCAGTATTTT. Protein sequence: CASSLKREGRDTQYF.

The chain recombines TRBV7-8 with TRBJ2-3; the D is unclear. The V gene lost 4 bases and the J gene lost 7 bases, with 9 bases spanning the gap. The CDR3 totals 12 residues. Germline values: CDR1 SGHVS, CDR2 FQNEAQ. CDR3 sequence: CASSSVGYTQYF. The DNA for the CDR3 is TGTGCCAGCAGCTCGGTTGGGTATACGCAGTATTTT.

This clone has just a few counts. The genes are TRBV9 and TRBJ1-6, with 9 positions matching TRBD1. The V segment lost 0 bases and the J segment 9 bases; nucleotides outside the gene matches: 4. The CDR3 is 15 residues long. CDR1 is SGDLS and CDR2 is YYNGEE in the germline V gene. CDR3 amino acids: CASSVAPGQGSPLHF. The CDR3 region has the DNA TGTGCCAGCAGCGTAGCTCCGGGACAGGGTTCACCCCTCCACTTT.

This clone was found once. This chain joins TRBV7-3 and TRBJ2-7; 7 nucleotides align to TRBD2. J lost 3 bases, V lost 4 bases, and 12 bases had no gene match. The CDR3 has 16 residues. The germline CDR1 and CDR2 sequences are SGHTA and FQGTGA. CDR3 region: CASSYKPKAGYYEQYV. The DNA of the CDR3 is TGTGCCAGCAGCTACAAACCAAAAGCGGGGTACTACGAGCAGTACGTC.

This chain joins TRBV19 and TRBJ2-1, with 12 positions matching TRBD2. Germline V gene data show CDR1 as LNHDA and CDR2 as SQIVND (reference sequence). The CDR3 runs 16 residues. With V trimmed by 3 bases and J by 8 bases, 8 bases remained unmatched. The CDR3 here is CASSIWASGRAHEQFF. In nucleotides, the CDR3 is TGTGCCAGTAGTATTTGGGCTAGCGGGAGGGCGCATGAGCAGTTCTTC.

This clone was detected only a few times. This chain joins TRBV7-2 and TRBJ2-3; 9 bases are shared with TRBD2. Germline loops: CDR1 SGHTA, CDR2 FQGNSA. V was clipped by 6 bases and J by 0 bases; unmatched bases: 4. The CDR3 length is 15 residues. CDR3: CASRPLAGSTDTQYF. The CDR3 DNA reads TGTGCCAGCAGGCCTCTAGCGGGGAGCACAGATACGCAGTATTTT.

The chain links TRBV7-9 to TRBJ2-2; no clear D. V gave up 4 bases and J gave up 6 bases, with 6 bases separating them. CDR3 length: 12 residues. Germline V gene sequence: CDR1 SEHNR, CDR2 FQNEAQ (reference sequence). CDR3 sequence reads: CASSSPPGELFF. The DNA for the CDR3 is TGTGCCAGCAGCTCCCCCCCCGGGGAGCTGTTTTTT.

The chain joins TRBV15 to TRBJ2-7, with TRBD2 as a possible D gene (6 bases). CDR1 and CDR2 from the germline V gene are LNHNV and YYDKDF (reference sequence). The ends were cut back, 1 base at V and 3 bases at J, with 7 bases in the middle. CDR3 size: 13 residues. The chain's CDR3 is CATSRGGNYEQYV. The CDR3 region has the DNA TGTGCCACCAGCAGAGGCGGGAACTACGAGCAGTACGTC.

The chain links TRBV30 to TRBJ2-4, with D perhaps matching TRBD1 (5 bases). V was trimmed by 5 bases and J by 0 bases, leaving 8 bases between them. This CDR3 region has 13 residues. The germline V gene has CDR1 GTSNPN and CDR2 SVGIG (reference sequence). The CDR3 reads CAWEGEAKNIQYF. The CDR3 DNA is TGTGCCTGGGAAGGGGAAGCCAAAAACATTCAGTACTTC. Using reference TRBV30 and TRBJ2-4 for the parts outside the CDR3, the full variable domain is SQTIHQWPATLVQPVGSPLSLECTVEGTSNPNLYWYRQAAGRGLQLLFYSVGIGQISSEVPQNLSASRPQDRQFILSSKKLLLSDSGFYLCAWEGEAKNIQYFGAGTRLSVL.

The chain links TRBV5-6 to TRBJ2-3; either TRBD1 or TRBD2 may fit D (5 bases each). CDR3 length equals 12 residues. V was shortened by 4 bases and J by 7 bases, with 10 bases between the two germline ends. Germline CDR1 SGHDT, CDR2 YYEEEE. CDR3 sequence reads: CASSPPGHTQYF. As DNA, the CDR3 is TGTGCCAGCAGCCCACCGGGGCATACGCAGTATTTT.

This chain joins TRBV5-6 and TRBJ1-1; 9 bases map to TRBD1. V lost 4 bases to trimming and J lost 6 bases; unmatched junction nucleotides: 7. The V gene's germline CDR1 is SGHDT and CDR2 YYEEEE. This CDR3 region has 14 residues. DNA for the CDR3: TGTGCCAGCAGCAACCGGGACAGGGTTCCTGAAGCTTTCTTT. It codes for CASSNRDRVPEAFF. The full variable domain, its missing parts supplied by reference TRBV5-6 and TRBJ1-1, is DAGVTQSPTHLIKTRGQQVTLRCSPKSGHDTVSWYQQALGQGPQFIFQYYEEEERQRGNFPDRFSGHQFPNYSSELNVNALLLGDSALYLCASSNRDRVPEAFFGQGTRLTVV.